What follows is one TCR beta chain and its context. The data were produced by immunoSEQ multiplex PCR, yet TCRdb's version contains in-frame clones alone and is incomplete. Among 30,000 or so clones listed, approximately 89% were seen once. This sample was included in a study of T cell changes during pregnancy in multiple sclerosis. Trimming pared 5 bases from V and 7 bases from J, leaving 18 bases between. The CDR3 is 14 residues long. Germline V lookup: CDR1 SGDLS, CDR2 YYNGEE. The J gene is TRBJ1-1, the V gene TRBV9, with D tentatively TRBD1 (6 bases). The sequence came from a female donor with multiple sclerosis, enrolled in a pregnancy study. Sequencing was performed on CD8+ T cells from peripheral blood mononuclear cells, taken after pregnancy. In DNA form, the CDR3 reads TGTGCCAGCAGTAGAACAGGGTTTGGTGGTGAAGCTTTCTTT. Translated, it gives CASSRTGFGGEAFF.